This T cell receptor beta chain was retrieved from a study of OX40 agonist ivuxolimab in advanced cancers. Background on the whole study: Ivuxolimab, which targeted the costimulatory receptor OX40 (CD134), was an agonistic, fully human IgG2 monoclonal antibody. Among the 52 dose-escalation patients, 19 had hepatocellular carcinoma, about 15 melanoma, 9 renal cell carcinoma and 9 head and neck cancer. The paper describes the monotherapy dose-escalation part (N of about 47 patients) of the phase I trial of ivuxolimab. Prior anti-PD-1, anti-PD-L1 or anti-CTLA-4 therapy was permitted, and less than 45% of dose-escalation patients had received checkpoint inhibitors. Partial responses occurred in three dose-escalation patients, of whom one had hepatocellular carcinoma and two had cutaneous melanoma. The purpose of peripheral TCRbeta sequencing was to test whether ivuxolimab changed TCR sequence diversity and led to clonal T-cell expansion. Intravenous ivuxolimab was administered to patients every 2 weeks at six dose levels: 0.01, 0.1, 0.3, 1.5, 3 and 10 mg/kg. In the dose-escalation cohort, 75% to 85% of patients were male, and the mean age was around 65 years with a range of roughly 23 to 79. On the study overall, not on this receptor specifically: In partial responders in the 0.1-3.0 mg/kg groups, normalized peripheral clonal expansion was found to be among the lowest, especially among CD8+ T cells. After ivuxolimab, more expanded clones were found on average in CD8+ T cells than in CD4+ T cells. Antigen specificity was not determined for the clonally expanded peripheral T cells. At doses of 0.1 to 3.0 mg/kg, clonal expansion of both CD4+ and CD8+ T cells in blood was seen between baseline and week 6. Low levels of normalized T-cell clonal expansion were also shown by some nonresponding patients.

Patients with a history of autoimmune disease or receiving systemic immunosuppression were excluded from the trial. Peripheral blood for TCR sequencing was collected from all dose cohorts at baseline, on cycle 4 day 1, and on cycle 7 day 1. Samples were obtained from an open-label, multicenter, first-in-human phase I dose-escalation trial of ivuxolimab. Adults with locally advanced or metastatic melanoma, renal cell carcinoma, hepatocellular carcinoma or head and neck squamous cell carcinoma were enrolled in the trial. CD4+ and CD8+ T cells were sorted separately from peripheral blood before TCR sequencing. Notes on this clone: What antigen it recognizes has not been identified. No much larger clone exists at a distance of one base, and base qualities are not known.

Genomic DNA was extracted from sorted cells for sequencing of the TCRbeta CDR3 region. The immunoSEQ Assay was used to sequence the TCRbeta CDR3 regions. Not all clones reach the TCRdb copy of this immuneACCESS table, which keeps in-frame sequences only. Checked studies attribute under half of the gap to unresolved V genes and leave the rest unexplained. Across this sample there are tens of thousands of clones, with 70% to 90% seen only once. About 7.2% of the sample belongs to the ten largest clones. V and J are trimmed by 4 bases and 2 bases, and the gene matches miss 0 bases of the junction. From the cysteine up to the phenylalanine, the CDR3 has a length of 12 residues. Solely the CDR3 DNA is kept, with 36 bases framed from the first base. CDR1 and CDR2, per the germline V gene, are SQVTM and ANQGSEA.

The chain is assembled from TRBV29-1 and TRBJ1-2; a stretch of 8 junction bases matches TRBD1. The clonotype comes from an adult with an advanced solid tumor such as melanoma, head and neck, liver or kidney cancer. The source was CD4+ or CD8+ T cells sorted from blood, collected in a trial of the OX40 agonist ivuxolimab. The CDR3 region reads CSVGTGNYGYTF. At the DNA level, the sequence is TGCAGCGTTGGGACAGGGAACTATGGCTACACCTTC.